One TCR beta chain is described in this entry. Repertoires were generated with immunoSEQ multiplex PCR, while TCRdb's copy carries only in-frame clones and drops some. The data contain about 310,000 clones, 70% to 90% of them seen just once; the ten biggest clones take up less than 2.5%. V was trimmed by 0 bases and J by 3 bases, leaving 11 bases between them. CDR1 is MNHNS and CDR2 is SASEGT in the germline V gene. The CDR3 has 15 amino acids. This sample was taken from a study of blood T cell repertoires in COVID-19. The TCR was taken from a man aged 30 to 39 who had recovered from COVID-19. The sample comprised PBMCs or T cells enriched from blood (not recorded which). J is TRBJ1-2 and V is TRBV6-1; D is possibly TRBD1 (6 bases). The CDR3 DNA reads TGTGCCAGCAGTGAAGCCTGGACAGCTCACTATGGCTACACCTTC. Its protein is CASSEAWTAHYGYTF.